One T cell receptor (beta chain) is described in this entry. Other DNA sequences in this sample translate to the same CDR3. The data stem from a study of OX40 agonist ivuxolimab in advanced cancers. Study background: Ivuxolimab is a fully human IgG2 antibody that activates OX40 (CD134). Among those treated, three patients had partial responses, one with hepatocellular carcinoma and two with cutaneous melanoma.

The table came from immunoSEQ multiplex PCR; TCRdb's copy has only in-frame clones and leaves some out. The table lists about 46,000 clones, approximately 91% of them singletons, with 40% to 65% in the top ten. Samples of blood were obtained at baseline, on cycle 4 day 1, and on cycle 7 day 1. This receptor was identified in an adult with an advanced solid tumor such as melanoma, head and neck, liver or kidney cancer. The specimen was CD4+ or CD8+ T cells sorted from blood, collected in a trial of the OX40 agonist ivuxolimab.

This CDR3 is CASSVGQEAGNTIYF. The CDR3 DNA follows: TGTGCCAGCAGCGTAGGGCAGGAGGCTGGAAACACCATATATTTT. This chain uses TRBV9 with TRBJ1-3, with D unclear. V was trimmed by 0 bases and J by 2 bases, leaving 9 bases between them. The CDR3 is 15 residues long. Germline values: CDR1 SGDLS, CDR2 YYNGEE.